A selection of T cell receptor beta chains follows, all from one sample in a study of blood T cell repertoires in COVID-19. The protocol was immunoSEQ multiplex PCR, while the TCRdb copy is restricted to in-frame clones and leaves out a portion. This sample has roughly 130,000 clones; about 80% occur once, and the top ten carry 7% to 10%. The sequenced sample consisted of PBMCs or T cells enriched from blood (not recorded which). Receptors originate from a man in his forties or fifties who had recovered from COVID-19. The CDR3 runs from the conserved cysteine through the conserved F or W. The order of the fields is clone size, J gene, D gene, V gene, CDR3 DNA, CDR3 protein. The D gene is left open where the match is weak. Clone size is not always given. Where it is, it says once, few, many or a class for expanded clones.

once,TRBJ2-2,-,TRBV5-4,TGTGCCAGCAGCTTCAGAAGGGGAAACACCGGGGAGCTGTTTTTT,CASSFRRGNTGELFF
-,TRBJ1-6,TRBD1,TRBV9,TGTGCCAGCAGCGTAGATGACAGGGGACCTTACTATAATTCACCCCTCCACTTT,CASSVDDRGPYYNSPLHF
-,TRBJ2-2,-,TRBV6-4,TGTGCCAGCAGTTTCATGAACACCGGGGAGCTGTTTTTT,CASSFMNTGELFF
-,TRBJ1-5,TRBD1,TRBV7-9,TGTGCCAGCAGCCTGGACAGGGGGGATCAGCCCCAGCATTTT,CASSLDRGDQPQHF
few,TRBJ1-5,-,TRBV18,TGTGCCAGCTCCCCAGGGGCGAATCAGCCCCAGCATTTT,CASSPGANQPQHF
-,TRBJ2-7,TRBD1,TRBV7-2,TGTGCCAGCAGCTTGGACAGGGTTTCCTACGAGCAGTACTTC,CASSLDRVSYEQYF
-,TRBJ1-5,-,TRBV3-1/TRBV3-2,TGTGCCAGCAGCCAAGATAAAGGAGGGGTCCGTCAGCCCCAGCATTTT,CASSQDKGGVRQPQHF
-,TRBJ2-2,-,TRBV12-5,TGTGCTAGTGGTTTGGCACCACACCCGGACTCAGCTCACACCGGGGAGCTGTTTTTT,CASGLAPHPDSAHTGELFF
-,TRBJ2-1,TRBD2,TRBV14,TGTGCCAGCAGCCAACGGCGGGGGGGACTGGACGAGCAGTTCTTC,CASSQRRGGLDEQFF
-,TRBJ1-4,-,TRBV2,TGTGCCAGCAAAGGACAGCCTAATGAAAAACTGTTTTTT,CASKGQPNEKLFF
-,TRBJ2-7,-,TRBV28,TGTGCCAGCAGGGAACCGGGAACTCTACGCGAGCAGTACTTC,CASREPGTLREQYF
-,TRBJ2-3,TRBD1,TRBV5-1,TGCGCCAGCAGCTCGAAGGACAGGGGAAACGGGGTAGATACGCAGTATTTT,CASSSKDRGNGVDTQYF
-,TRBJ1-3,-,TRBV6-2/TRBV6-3,TGTGCCAGCAGTTATACCCGGACAACAGGACCGGGAAACACCATATATTTT,CASSYTRTTGPGNTIYF
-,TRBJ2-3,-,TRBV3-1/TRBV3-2,TGTGCCAGCAGCCACAGGGGAACAGATACGCAGTATTTT,CASSHRGTDTQYF
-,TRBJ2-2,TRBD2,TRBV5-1,TGCGCCAGCAGCTTGGGCCTAGCGGGTCTCACCGGGGAGCTGTTTTTT,CASSLGLAGLTGELFF
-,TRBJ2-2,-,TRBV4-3,TGCGCCAGCAGCCAACTCAGCGAGACCGGGGAGCTGTTTTTT,CASSQLSETGELFF
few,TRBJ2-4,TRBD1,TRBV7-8,TGTGCCAGCAGTGGAAATGACAGGGCCCTAGCCAAAAACATTCAGTACTTC,CASSGNDRALAKNIQYF
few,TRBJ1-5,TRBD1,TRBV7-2,TGTGCCAGCAGCTTGACAGGGATCAATCAGCCCCAGCATTTT,CASSLTGINQPQHF
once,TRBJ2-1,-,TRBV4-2,TGTGCCAGCAGCCAACGCCCACAAAGGGGTAACAATGAGCAGTTCTTC,CASSQRPQRGNNEQFF
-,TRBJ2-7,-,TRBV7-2,TGTGCCAGCAGCTTAGCCACGCTAAGTGGCTACGAGCAGTACTTC,CASSLATLSGYEQYF
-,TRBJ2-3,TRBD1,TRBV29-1,TGCAGCGTTGGGGTGACAGGGGCCTGGGATACGCAGTATTTT,CSVGVTGAWDTQYF
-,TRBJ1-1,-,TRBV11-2,TGTGCCAGCAGACGGGGAGGTCAGGGAGGGACTGAAGCTTTCTTT,CASRRGGQGGTEAFF
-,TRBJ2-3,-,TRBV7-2,TGTGCCAGCAGCCATGGCAAAGATACGCAGTATTTT,CASSHGKDTQYF
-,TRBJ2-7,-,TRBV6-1,TGTGCCAGCAGTGAAGGGGGGGGGCAGGCCTACGAGCAGTACTTC,CASSEGGGQAYEQYF
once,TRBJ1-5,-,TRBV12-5,TGTGCTAGTGGTTTGTTACCGGTCGATCCCCAGCATTTT,CASGLLPVDPQHF
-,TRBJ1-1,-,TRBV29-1,TGCAGCGCCCGGAGGGAGGGAAACACTGAAGCTTTCTTT,CSARREGNTEAFF
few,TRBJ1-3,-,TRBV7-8,TGTGCCAGCAGCTTAGCCAACAGTGGGCCGGCGGGAAACACCATATATTTT,CASSLANSGPAGNTIYF
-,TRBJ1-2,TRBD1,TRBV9,TGTGCCAGCAGCGTATCCCAGGGGGATAACTATGGCTACACCTTC,CASSVSQGDNYGYTF
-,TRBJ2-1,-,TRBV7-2,TGTGCCAGCAGCTTCAGGACTACAGTTGAAAATGAGCAGTTCTTC,CASSFRTTVENEQFF